The clone carrying this T cell receptor beta chain was picked up a small number of times. The length of the CDR3 is 16 residues. The germline gives CDR1 SEHNR, CDR2 FQNEAQ (reference sequence). V was pared by 4 bases and J by 3 bases, with 4 bases of the junction left unmatched. Unique molecular identifiers were present on the cDNA, which also gained a universal primer site by template switching. TCRdb analysed the 5' RACE reads with MiXCR anew, one entry per CDR3 protein. Of 350,000 or so distinct CDR3 sequences in the sample, about 12% were seen once. All donors comprised healthy Caucasians. The data belong to a study of identical twins. The same sample was also studied in work on yellow fever vaccine responses in identical twins. That source notes: Reportedly, the response of twins' T cells to the vaccine seemed partly convergent, partly personalized.

Sequencing was done on a sample of CD8+ T cells sorted from blood. V gene TRBV7-9 combines with J gene TRBJ2-2, with 11 bases lining up with TRBD2. This clonotype was obtained from a woman aged 18 to 35 in good health. The CDR3 DNA follows: TGTGCCAGCAGCTCCGGGACTAGCGGTTACACCGGGGAGCTGTTTTTT. Translated: CASSSGTSGYTGELFF.